A single T cell receptor beta chain is shown here with its context. The antigen this receptor binds is unknown. Base qualities were left out, and no much larger clone turns up one base away. The collaborating institutions used their own protocols to collect whole blood in K2EDTA tubes. Collaborator samples were shipped for TCRbeta analysis as frozen whole blood, isolated PBMCs, or DNA extracted from either sample type. The sample comes from a study of blood T cell repertoires in COVID-19 (dated by TCRdb to the early 2020s). The study in broad terms: Samples covering the acute and convalescent phases of COVID-19 were provided by collaborators in the United States, Italy and Spain. A de-identified subject ID, COVID-19 status, age in years and sex were almost always included in the sample metadata. The samples were drawn from the first 160 participants of the ongoing ImmuneRACE study and from 1,254 subjects provided by 6 global collaborators. The repertoires were released in a freely available public database meant as a resource for research on the immune response to SARS-CoV-2. The prospective study material was composed of cDNA or gDNA derived from T cells, B-cell-depleted T cells, or PBMCs. Subjects who had been exposed to COVID-19, were actively infected with it, or had recovered from it provided the deeply sampled blood TCRbeta repertoires that made up the dataset. Where available, HLA class I and class II types were obtained from metadata supplied by the sample provider rather than from assay-based typing.

Including the terminal cysteine and phenylalanine, the CDR3 comprises 14 residues. The kept DNA is CDR3 alone, 42 bases in frame from the first base. For this chain, trimming is 6 bases at the V end and 2 bases at the J end, and the number of junction bases without a gene match is 5. From the germline V gene (reference sequence), CDR1 is LNHDA and CDR2 is SQIVND. The paper as a whole reports these results and caveats: The amount of clinical and demographic metadata varied by source and participant and was provided uncurated.

The immunoSEQ Assay, a bias-controlled multiplex PCR, was used to amplify TCRbeta CDR3 regions from genomic DNA. Processing in the source paper ran as follows. The number of nucleated cells in each sample was estimated by amplification of reference gene primers within the assay. To quantify the absolute abundance of each unique TCRbeta CDR3 rearrangement, sequence reads were collapsed and filtered. Productive Simpson clonality was computed per sample as the square root of Simpson's diversity index over productive rearrangements. Not all clones reach the TCRdb copy of this immuneACCESS table, which keeps in-frame sequences only. Checked studies attribute under half of the gap to unresolved V genes and leave the rest unexplained. D and trimming were read from the DNA, whereas the V and J calls and clone size are those reported in that table. This sample comprises over 200,000 clones, around four fifths of them detected only once. The ten biggest clones cover approximately 6% of the sample.

The chain uses TRBV19 and TRBJ2-7; 9 junctional bases match TRBD1. The receptor's source is a man older than 75 with acute or convalescent COVID-19. Source material: peripheral blood. The base sequence is TGTGCCAGTAGCCGGGACAGGGAACCCTACGAGCAGTACTTC. Its translation reads: CASSRDREPYEQYF.